This T cell receptor (beta chain) was documented in a study of identical twins. General study findings and limits: Within cord blood, abundant beta clonotypes carried fewer insertions, but memory repertoires showed no such trend.

Template switching added a universal primer binding site, and final cDNA carried unique molecular identifiers. Each CDR3 protein is one row after TCRdb ran MiXCR on the 5' RACE reads. Seen here are some 560,000 distinct CDR3 sequences, 9.6% observed once, and the top ten hold around 3%. V was clipped by 0 bases and J by 5 bases; unmatched bases: 10. The CDR3 runs 17 residues. Germline loops: CDR1 SGHRS, CDR2 YFSETQ. This clonotype was counted many times. Its antigen is as yet unknown. These data also featured in a second study, about yellow fever vaccine responses in identical twins. That work contributes: Each twin's T cell response to the vaccine was reported to look partly convergent and partly personalized.

This receptor was taken from a woman younger than 30 in good health. This sequence joins TRBV5-1 and TRBJ2-5, with 10 nucleotides matching TRBD1. Input material: PBMCs. CDR3: CASSLAIGTGAGETQYF. The CDR3 nucleotides are TGCGCCAGCAGCTTGGCTATTGGGACAGGGGCCGGGGAGACCCAGTACTTC. Full variable domain (remainder filled in from reference TRBV5-1 and TRBJ2-5): KAGVTQTPRYLIKTRGQQVTLSCSPISGHRSVSWYQQTPGQGLQFLFEYFSETQRNKGNFPGRFSGRQFSNSRSEMNVSTLELGDSALYLCASSLAIGTGAGETQYFGPGTRLLVL.